In its sample, the clone carrying this T cell receptor (beta chain) was seen a few times. The antigen is undetermined. The data derive from a study of post-analysis software for immune sequencing data. Study findings and constraints: Multiple sclerosis patients showed significantly lower normalized Chao1 diversity than controls did.

Unique molecular identifiers featured in each of the TCR beta cDNA libraries. TCRdb redid the calling of the PCR reads with MiXCR, one entry per CDR3 protein. The data hold 430,000 or so distinct CDR3 sequences, with 39% observed a single time. The sample taken for sequencing was blood. This receptor was identified in a girl aged 2 to 9 with multiple sclerosis.

The CDR3 DNA is TGCAGCGTTGAAGGGGGCGTAGAAACAATCAGTGAGCAGTTCTTC. Translated: CSVEGGVETISEQFF. The chain employs TRBV29-1 and TRBJ2-1, with D possibly TRBD1 on 5 matching bases. The CDR3 is 15 amino acids. CDR1 and CDR2 (germline): SQVTM, ANQGSEA. Trimming took 1 base from V and 9 from J, leaving 19 bases between them.